A selection of T cell receptor beta chains follows, all from one sample in a study of blood T cell repertoires in COVID-19. Measured with immunoSEQ multiplex PCR; TCRdb has only the in-frame clones, and not every one. The sample includes nearly 15,000 clones, about 91% of them seen just once. The sequencing sample was made of peripheral blood. The receptors here all came from a human donor in a cohort sampled during active COVID-19. Each CDR3 is given with its conserved first and last residue. D genes are given only for firm matches. Expanded clones are given a class, and other clones once, few, many or no size at all.

d_call	clone_size	j_call	v_call	cdr3_nt	cdr3_aa
-	-	TRBJ1-2	TRBV28	TGTGCCAGCAGTTTAGGGAGTCGGCAGACCTATGGCTACACCTTC	CASSLGSRQTYGYTF
-	few	TRBJ2-3	TRBV5-1	TGCGCCAGCAGCTTATCGGGATTGAGGAGCACAGATACGCAGTATTTT	CASSLSGLRSTDTQYF
TRBD1	-	TRBJ2-5	TRBV12-3/TRBV12-4	TGTGCCAGCAGTCAACAGGGGAAGACCCAGTACTTC	CASSQQGKTQYF
TRBD1	-	TRBJ2-7	TRBV27	TGTGCCAGCAGTCCCCGGACAGGGGCCTACGAGCAGTACTTC	CASSPRTGAYEQYF
TRBD2	-	TRBJ2-3	TRBV11-2	TGTGCCAGCAGCTTAGAACGACTAGCTAACACAGATACGCAGTATTTT	CASSLERLANTDTQYF
-	-	TRBJ1-5	TRBV9	TGTGCCAGCAGCGTCGGGGGGGGCAGGGGAGAGCCCCAGCATTTT	CASSVGGGRGEPQHF
-	-	TRBJ1-5	TRBV9	TGTGCCAGCAGCGCGGGGGAGAATCAGCCCCAGCATTTT	CASSAGENQPQHF
-	-	TRBJ1-6	TRBV28	TGTGCCAGCAGTTTTGGGGGGAGTTCACCCCTCCACTTT	CASSFGGSSPLHF
-	-	TRBJ1-1	TRBV20-1	TGCAGTGCGGGGGGGAATACTGAAGCTTTCTTT	CSAGGNTEAFF
TRBD2	-	TRBJ2-5	TRBV6-1	TGTGCCAGCAGTGTCAAAACTCTAGCGGCCGAAGAGACCCAGTACTTC	CASSVKTLAAEETQYF
-	few	TRBJ1-2	TRBV5-1	TGCGCCAGCAGCTCAAGCTTGGGGGGATCTAATGGCTACACCTTC	CASSSSLGGSNGYTF
-	few	TRBJ2-2	TRBV14	TGTGCCAGCAGCCAACAGGTTTCCACCGGGGAGCTGTTTTTT	CASSQQVSTGELFF
-	once	TRBJ1-4	TRBV21-1	TGTGCCAGCAGCAGATCCGGGACAGGGGTTTTT	CASSRSGTGVF
-	-	TRBJ2-7	TRBV3-1/TRBV3-2	TGTGCCAGCAGCCAACAGACTCAGCAGTACTTC	CASSQQTQQYF
TRBD2	-	TRBJ2-1	TRBV7-9	TGTGCCAGCAGCTTAGCGAATAGCGGGAGTTACAATGAGCAGTTCTTC	CASSLANSGSYNEQFF
-	-	TRBJ2-3	TRBV3-1/TRBV3-2	TGTGCCAGCAGCGCCCGTACAGTTGACGATACGCAGTATTTT	CASSARTVDDTQYF
-	-	TRBJ1-6	TRBV27	TGTGCCAGCAGTACAAACTCCTATAATTCACCCCTCCACTTT	CASSTNSYNSPLHF
TRBD2	-	TRBJ2-7	TRBV28	TGTGCCAGCAGTAGCTCTAGCGGGAGTAGGCACGAGCAGTACTTC	CASSSSSGSRHEQYF
TRBD1	-	TRBJ1-6	TRBV28	TGTGCCAGCAGTTCTCCCGACAGGGGGACCCTTCTCCTCCACTTT	CASSSPDRGTLLLHF
TRBD1	-	TRBJ1-6	TRBV5-4	TGTGCCAGCAGCCCCGGGACAGGATCTTCACCCCTCCACTTT	CASSPGTGSSPLHF
TRBD2	-	TRBJ2-7	TRBV5-1	TGCGCCAGCAGCGTGCTAGCGGGACCCTCCTACGAGCAGTACTTC	CASSVLAGPSYEQYF
-	-	TRBJ2-2	TRBV2	TGTGCCAGCCGCCTGGGCCCCGGGGAGCTGTTTTTT	CASRLGPGELFF
-	-	TRBJ2-3	TRBV6-1	TGTGCCAGCAGTGACCAGCCCGCGGGGGCTGGCACAGATACGCAGTATTTT	CASSDQPAGAGTDTQYF